Following are 3 T cell receptor beta chains from one sample sequenced in a study of blood T cell repertoires in COVID-19. Only in-frame clones appear in the TCRdb table, and some are missing; sequencing was by immunoSEQ multiplex PCR. The data show hundreds of thousands of clones, 85% to 90% seen once. The sample was PBMCs or T cells enriched from blood (not recorded which). These receptors came from a man aged 30 to 45 who had recovered from COVID-19.

This chain uses TRBV4-1 with TRBJ2-1, with 10 nucleotides matching TRBD2. This CDR3 is built from 14 residues. The V gene end was trimmed by 9 bases and the J gene end by 7 bases; junction bases not matched to a gene: 9. Germline V gene lookup returns CDR1 MGHRA and CDR2 YSYEKL. CDR3 protein: CASEPGLARNEQFF. Here the CDR3 DNA reads TGCGCCAGTGAGCCGGGACTAGCGAGGAATGAGCAGTTCTTC.

V usage is TRBV7-2 and J usage is TRBJ2-5; TRBD2 agrees at 8 bases. CDR1 and CDR2 from the germline V gene are SGHTA and FQGNSA. The CDR3 has 17 residues. J was trimmed by 5 bases and V by 1 base; bases with no gene match: 12. This chain's CDR3 is CASSLEGAGVGWETQYF. In DNA form, the CDR3 reads TGTGCCAGCAGCTTAGAGGGAGCGGGAGTCGGTTGGGAGACCCAGTACTTC.

As to this clone: Other DNA sequences in the sample encode the same CDR3. The chain carries TRBV29-1 and TRBJ2-2; 11 bases fit TRBD1. CDR3 size: 15 residues. V trimming: 3 bases; J trimming: 7 bases; junction bases outside the gene matches: 7. Germline values: CDR1 SQVTM, CDR2 ANQGSEA. The DNA for the CDR3 is TGCAGCGTTGATCACGGACAGGGGGCAATCGGGGAGCTGTTTTTT. This gives the protein CSVDHGQGAIGELFF.